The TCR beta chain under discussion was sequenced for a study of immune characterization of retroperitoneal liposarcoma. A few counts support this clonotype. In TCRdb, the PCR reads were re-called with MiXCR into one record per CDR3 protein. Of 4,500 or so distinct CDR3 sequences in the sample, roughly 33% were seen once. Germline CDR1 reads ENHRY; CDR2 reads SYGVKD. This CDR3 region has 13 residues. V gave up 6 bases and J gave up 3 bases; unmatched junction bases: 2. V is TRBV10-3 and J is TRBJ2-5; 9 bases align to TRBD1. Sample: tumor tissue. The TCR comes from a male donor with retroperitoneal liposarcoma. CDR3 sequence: CAISRTGEETQYF. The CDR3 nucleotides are TGTGCCATCAGCCGGACAGGGGAAGAGACCCAGTACTTC.